This T cell receptor beta chain derives from a study of technical replicates of blood from a handful of donors. The V end lost 5 bases, the J end lost 1 base, and 15 bases lay between the germline ends. CDR1 MNHEY and CDR2 SVGAGI come from the germline V gene. This CDR3 has 15 residues. TCRdb keeps only in-frame clones here, not all; method: immunoSEQ multiplex PCR. The sample shows tens of thousands of clones, around 87% of them seen only once. The chain carries TRBV6-5 and TRBJ2-7, with D perhaps matching TRBD2 (6 bases). The TCR sequence derives from a human donor in good health. Some clones in this sample may be carry-over from other donors' samples. Sequencing was done on a sample of PBMCs. Here the CDR3 DNA reads TGTGCCAGCAGTCCCAGCGGGTTAGATTCCTACGAGCAGTACTTC. Translating it yields CASSPSGLDSYEQYF.